The T cell receptor beta chain under discussion was sequenced for a study of response to subunit inactivated influenza vaccine (dated by TCRdb to 2016 to 2018). In terms of the full investigation: To follow how T cells responded to a trivalent subunit inactivated influenza vaccine, the researchers relied on deep quantitative profiling of the T cell receptor repertoire. The full study reports these points: The authors proposed that each seasonal influenza vaccination may bring in only a limited number of new T cells.

The CDR3 has 12 amino acids, counting the end cysteine and phenylalanine. CDR3 DNA only is kept here, 36 bases in frame from base 1. At the junction V is shortened by 0 bases and J by 11 bases, with 13 bases in between. For CDR1 and CDR2, the germline V gene lists SQVTM and ANQGSEA. Many counts were recorded for this clonotype. Its antigen is unknown. No base quality values were provided; no much bigger clone lies one nucleotide off. The library was obtained by RT-PCR. Instrument on record: Illumina HiSeq 2500. TCRdb passed the public sequencing reads through fastp at Q25 and MiXCR, retaining productive beta sequences. Every CDR3 protein is listed once, alongside the most common genes and DNA of its rows. The sample table records 450,000 to 700,000 distinct CDR3 sequences; 14% of these occur just once. Of the sample, 11% is held by the ten largest clones.

This TCR derives from a man in his forties or fifties who received an inactivated influenza vaccine. Donor details come from another sample of the same person, matched by shared clones. The specimen comprised PBMCs from blood, sampled approximately 13 days after vaccination. In this chain, TRBV29-1 is recombined with TRBJ1-1; the D gene is not confidently resolved. Here the CDR3 is given as CSVEESPHEAFF. The sequenced DNA: TGCAGCGTTGAAGAGTCCCCTCACGAGGCTTTCTTT.